A selection of T cell receptor beta chains follows, all from one sample in a study of molecular identifiers for immune sequencing clone quantification. MiXCR, run by TCRdb on the PCR reads, gives a single entry per CDR3 protein. The sample consists of about half a million distinct CDR3 sequences, 20% to 25% of them appearing once. The sequenced sample consisted of naive CD8+ T cells from blood, with Jurkat cell RNA spiked in. These receptors came from a human donor in good health. Some libraries in this study had Jurkat cell RNA spiked in. Both conserved end residues are part of each CDR3. The D gene is left open where the match is weak. Clone size, where shown, is once, few, many, or a class for clones that have expanded.

D	size	V	J	DNA	CDR3
TRBD1	-	TRBV20-1	TRBJ1-5	TGCAGTGCTAGCGTCCGGGACAGGGACCATCAGCCCCAGCATTTT	CSASVRDRDHQPQHF
-	many	TRBV6-5	TRBJ2-2	TGTGCCAGCAGTTACGGGAAGAACACCGGGGAGCTGTTTTTT	CASSYGKNTGELFF
TRBD1	-	TRBV4-3	TRBJ2-6	TGCGCCAGCAGCCAAGATGCGAGGGGACAGGTACCGGAGTCTGGGGCCAACGTCCTGACTTTC	CASSQDARGQVPESGANVLTF
-	few	TRBV11-2	TRBJ1-1	TGTGCCAGCAGCTTAGAACCGGCAGGGGCGAACACTGAAGCTTTCTTT	CASSLEPAGANTEAFF
-	few	TRBV29-1	TRBJ1-2	TGCAGCGCACAATTGCAGGGGAATCCTAACTATGGCTACACCTTC	CSAQLQGNPNYGYTF
-	few	TRBV19	TRBJ1-5	TGTGCCAGTAGTATAGGACCAGGCAATCAGCCCCAGCATTTT	CASSIGPGNQPQHF
-	few	TRBV30	TRBJ1-2	TGTGCCTGGAGTGTACAAGGGGGACGCAGCTATGGCTACACCTTC	CAWSVQGGRSYGYTF
TRBD1	many	TRBV14	TRBJ2-3	TGTGCCAGCAGCTACTACAGGGGGCATCAAGTCACAGATACGCAGTATTTT	CASSYYRGHQVTDTQYF
-	many	TRBV19	TRBJ2-2	TGTGCCAGTAGCCTGGACGTTGCGAACACCGGGGAGCTGTTTTTT	CASSLDVANTGELFF
-	few	TRBV13	TRBJ1-1	TGTGCCAGCAGCTTAGGGTTGGGACGGCTGAACACTGAAGCTTTCTTT	CASSLGLGRLNTEAFF
-	many	TRBV29-1	TRBJ1-1	TGCAGCGTGAGATGGGGTAACACTGAAGCTTTCTTT	CSVRWGNTEAFF
-	-	TRBV6-1	TRBJ2-5	TGTGCCAGCAGTGATATGGCCGGTGGGGAGACCCAGTACTTC	CASSDMAGGETQYF
-	-	TRBV2	TRBJ1-1	TGTGCCAGGAGACCCGTTAGGGGTGAAGCTTTCTTT	CARRPVRGEAFF
-	many	TRBV6-5	TRBJ1-4	TGTGCCAGCAGCTACAGAACCCTGCGGGAACTGTTTTTT	CASSYRTLRELFF
-	many	TRBV28	TRBJ1-5	TGTGCCAGCAGCCTCACAGGGTACGATCAGCCCCAGCATTTT	CASSLTGYDQPQHF
-	few	TRBV19	TRBJ2-1	TGTGCCAGTAGTATGGCGGGGTTGAGCTCCTACAATGAGCAGTTCTTC	CASSMAGLSSYNEQFF
-	-	TRBV29-1	TRBJ2-3	TGCAGCGTCGAAGATTCGCGGGGCCCCCCGCGGATGTATTTT	CSVEDSRGPPRMYF
TRBD2	-	TRBV7-9	TRBJ2-2	TGTGCCAGCAGCTTATTCCTAGCGGGGGCCCACGCCGGGGAGCTGTTTTTT	CASSLFLAGAHAGELFF
-	few	TRBV18	TRBJ2-5	TGTGCCAGCTCACCACCGGCGCTGGGGATGATTGACCAGTACTTC	CASSPPALGMIDQYF
-	-	TRBV6-5	TRBJ1-6	TGTGCCAGCAGTTACTCCGGTTTATCACCCCTCCACTTT	CASSYSGLSPLHF
TRBD2	many	TRBV4-3	TRBJ2-7	TGCGCCAGCAGCCAAGGACTAGCGAGCCCCTACGAGCAGTACTTC	CASSQGLASPYEQYF
-	many	TRBV30	TRBJ2-3	TGTGCCTGGAGTTTCACAGATACGCAGTATTTT	CAWSFTDTQYF
-	few	TRBV7-9	TRBJ1-1	TGTGCCAGCAGCTTACCAATGTGGGGCACTGAAGCTTTCTTT	CASSLPMWGTEAFF
-	-	TRBV19	TRBJ2-3	TGTGCCAGTAGTATAGGACAGACAGATACGCAGTATTTT	CASSIGQTDTQYF
-	many	TRBV11-2	TRBJ2-3	TGTGCCAGCAGGGATTGGGCGGGCTCCCCCGAGGAGTATTTT	CASRDWAGSPEEYF
-	many	TRBV6-4	TRBJ1-1	TGTGCCAACGCATTGACACCGCTGAGAACTGAAGCTTTCTTT	CANALTPLRTEAFF
-	few	TRBV13	TRBJ2-4	TGTGCCAGCAGCTTAGGCTACGGATTAGCCAAAAACATTCAGTACTTC	CASSLGYGLAKNIQYF
TRBD2	once	TRBV20-1	TRBJ2-4	TGCGGTGCCTCACTACGGGGGGGCCCCTTAGCCAAAAACATTCAGTACTTC	CGASLRGGPLAKNIQYF
-	-	TRBV6-4	TRBJ2-3	TGTGCCGGCAGCCAACTACCTTTGGATACGCAGTATTTT	CAGSQLPLDTQYF
-	many	TRBV30	TRBJ2-7	TGTGCCTGGAGTGCGGGGTTAGAGCAGTACTTC	CAWSAGLEQYF
-	few	TRBV19	TRBJ2-5	TGTGCCAGTAGTGAGGGTTCGAATTACCAGTACTTC	CASSEGSNYQYF
TRBD1	few	TRBV6-6	TRBJ1-1	TGTGCCAGCAGTTTCCCGGGACAGCGGAACACTGAAGCTTTCTTT	CASSFPGQRNTEAFF
-	many	TRBV7-2	TRBJ1-1	TGTGCCAGCAGCTCCATCTTCCAGAGGGGAAGCACTGAAGCTTTCTTT	CASSSIFQRGSTEAFF
TRBD1	-	TRBV27	TRBJ1-1	TGTGCCAGCAGTTTCAGGGGGCAGGACACTGAAGCTTTCTTT	CASSFRGQDTEAFF
-	-	TRBV12-5	TRBJ1-5	TGTGCTAGTGGGAGGGGGGATAGCAATCAGCCCCAGCATTTT	CASGRGDSNQPQHF